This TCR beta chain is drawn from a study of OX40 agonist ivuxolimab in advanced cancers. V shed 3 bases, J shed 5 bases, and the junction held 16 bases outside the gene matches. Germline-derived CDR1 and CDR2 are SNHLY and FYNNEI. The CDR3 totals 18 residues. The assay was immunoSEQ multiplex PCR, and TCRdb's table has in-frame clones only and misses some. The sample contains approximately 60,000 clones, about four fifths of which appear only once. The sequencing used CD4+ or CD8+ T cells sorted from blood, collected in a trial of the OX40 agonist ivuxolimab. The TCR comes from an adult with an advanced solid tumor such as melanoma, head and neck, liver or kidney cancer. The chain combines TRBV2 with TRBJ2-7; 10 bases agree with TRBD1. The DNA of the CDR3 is TGTGCCAGCAGTGATTTACGTCCGTTTGGGACAGGGGACAACGAGCAGTACTTC. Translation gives CASSDLRPFGTGDNEQYF.